These 4 T cell receptor beta chains came from one sample sequenced in a study of shared clonotypes between healthy human individuals. Only in-frame clones appear in the TCRdb table, and some are missing; sequencing was by immunoSEQ multiplex PCR. The table has around 690,000 clones, 90% seen once. Sequencing input: memory CD8+ T cells from PBMCs. As for subset: CD45RO+ cells pooled with CCR7-negative TemRA cells. All receptors come from a man between 18 and 35 years old in good health. Some clones in this sample may be carry-over from other donors' samples.

This clone showed up just once. The chain recombines TRBV19 with TRBJ2-1; D ambiguous. V lost 3 bases to trimming and J lost 1 base, with 10 bases between them. The germline CDR1 and CDR2 sequences are LNHDA and SQIVND (reference sequence). The CDR3 sequence is 15 residues long. This CDR3 reads CASSISWASYNEQFF. The CDR3 bases are TGTGCCAGTAGTATCAGTTGGGCATCCTACAATGAGCAGTTCTTC.

The chain links TRBV6-5 to TRBJ2-1, with 10 bases identical to TRBD1. Germline loops: CDR1 MNHEY, CDR2 SVGAGI. CDR3 size: 15 residues. Trimming removed 6 bases from V and 7 bases from J; junction bases left unmatched: 9. This CDR3 is CASSADRGLGNEQFF. As DNA, the CDR3 is TGTGCCAGCAGCGCAGACAGGGGGCTCGGGAATGAGCAGTTCTTC.

The chain carries TRBV27 and TRBJ2-7; D gene ambiguous. Trimming took off 3 bases at V and 1 base at J, with 7 bases between the two ends. The germline gives CDR1 MNHEY, CDR2 SMNVEV (reference sequence). This CDR3 is 13 amino acids long. The CDR3 DNA follows: TGTGCCAGCAGTTTCGCCGTTTCCTACGAGCAGTACTTC. Translating gives CASSFAVSYEQYF.

The chain recombines TRBV14 with TRBJ1-2, with TRBD1 matching over 7 bases. In germline, CDR1 is SGHDN, CDR2 FVKESK. Losses at the gene ends were 5 bases for V and 3 bases for J; bases not matched to a gene: 9. The CDR3 contains 15 residues. The CDR3 loop reads CASSTMGQLYYGYTF. CDR3 DNA: TGTGCCAGCAGCACGATGGGACAGCTATACTATGGCTACACCTTC. The complete variable domain, with remaining parts taken from reference TRBV14 and TRBJ1-2, reads EAGVTQFPSHSVIEKGQTVTLRCDPISGHDNLYWYRRVMGKEIKFLLHFVKESKQDESGMPNNRFLAERTGGTYSTLKVQPAELEDSGVYFCASSTMGQLYYGYTFGSGTRLTVV.